This record concerns one T cell receptor (beta chain) sequence. Patients in Seattle were enrolled during active infection, then followed longitudinally. This record comes from a study of blood T cell repertoires in COVID-19. This CDR3 contains 17 residues. Germline V CDR1 and CDR2: LGHDT, YNNKEL (reference sequence). V trimming: 6 bases; J trimming: 1 base; junction bases outside the gene matches: 14. Clones were read by immunoSEQ multiplex PCR, and TCRdb kept only the in-frame ones, dropping some. Seen here are fewer than 300,000 clones, roughly 83% observed once, and the top ten hold more than 1.2%.

Sequenced material: peripheral blood. V is TRBV3-1 (or the pseudogene TRBV3-2) and J is TRBJ2-7; TRBD2 agrees at 8 bases. The clonotype originates from a human donor with COVID-19, enrolled during active disease. The donor label of this sample is uncertain. Here the CDR3 DNA reads TGTGCCAGCAGTCGTTATCGGGGGGGAGGGCAATCCTACGAGCAGTACTTC. Its translation is CASSRYRGGGQSYEQYF.